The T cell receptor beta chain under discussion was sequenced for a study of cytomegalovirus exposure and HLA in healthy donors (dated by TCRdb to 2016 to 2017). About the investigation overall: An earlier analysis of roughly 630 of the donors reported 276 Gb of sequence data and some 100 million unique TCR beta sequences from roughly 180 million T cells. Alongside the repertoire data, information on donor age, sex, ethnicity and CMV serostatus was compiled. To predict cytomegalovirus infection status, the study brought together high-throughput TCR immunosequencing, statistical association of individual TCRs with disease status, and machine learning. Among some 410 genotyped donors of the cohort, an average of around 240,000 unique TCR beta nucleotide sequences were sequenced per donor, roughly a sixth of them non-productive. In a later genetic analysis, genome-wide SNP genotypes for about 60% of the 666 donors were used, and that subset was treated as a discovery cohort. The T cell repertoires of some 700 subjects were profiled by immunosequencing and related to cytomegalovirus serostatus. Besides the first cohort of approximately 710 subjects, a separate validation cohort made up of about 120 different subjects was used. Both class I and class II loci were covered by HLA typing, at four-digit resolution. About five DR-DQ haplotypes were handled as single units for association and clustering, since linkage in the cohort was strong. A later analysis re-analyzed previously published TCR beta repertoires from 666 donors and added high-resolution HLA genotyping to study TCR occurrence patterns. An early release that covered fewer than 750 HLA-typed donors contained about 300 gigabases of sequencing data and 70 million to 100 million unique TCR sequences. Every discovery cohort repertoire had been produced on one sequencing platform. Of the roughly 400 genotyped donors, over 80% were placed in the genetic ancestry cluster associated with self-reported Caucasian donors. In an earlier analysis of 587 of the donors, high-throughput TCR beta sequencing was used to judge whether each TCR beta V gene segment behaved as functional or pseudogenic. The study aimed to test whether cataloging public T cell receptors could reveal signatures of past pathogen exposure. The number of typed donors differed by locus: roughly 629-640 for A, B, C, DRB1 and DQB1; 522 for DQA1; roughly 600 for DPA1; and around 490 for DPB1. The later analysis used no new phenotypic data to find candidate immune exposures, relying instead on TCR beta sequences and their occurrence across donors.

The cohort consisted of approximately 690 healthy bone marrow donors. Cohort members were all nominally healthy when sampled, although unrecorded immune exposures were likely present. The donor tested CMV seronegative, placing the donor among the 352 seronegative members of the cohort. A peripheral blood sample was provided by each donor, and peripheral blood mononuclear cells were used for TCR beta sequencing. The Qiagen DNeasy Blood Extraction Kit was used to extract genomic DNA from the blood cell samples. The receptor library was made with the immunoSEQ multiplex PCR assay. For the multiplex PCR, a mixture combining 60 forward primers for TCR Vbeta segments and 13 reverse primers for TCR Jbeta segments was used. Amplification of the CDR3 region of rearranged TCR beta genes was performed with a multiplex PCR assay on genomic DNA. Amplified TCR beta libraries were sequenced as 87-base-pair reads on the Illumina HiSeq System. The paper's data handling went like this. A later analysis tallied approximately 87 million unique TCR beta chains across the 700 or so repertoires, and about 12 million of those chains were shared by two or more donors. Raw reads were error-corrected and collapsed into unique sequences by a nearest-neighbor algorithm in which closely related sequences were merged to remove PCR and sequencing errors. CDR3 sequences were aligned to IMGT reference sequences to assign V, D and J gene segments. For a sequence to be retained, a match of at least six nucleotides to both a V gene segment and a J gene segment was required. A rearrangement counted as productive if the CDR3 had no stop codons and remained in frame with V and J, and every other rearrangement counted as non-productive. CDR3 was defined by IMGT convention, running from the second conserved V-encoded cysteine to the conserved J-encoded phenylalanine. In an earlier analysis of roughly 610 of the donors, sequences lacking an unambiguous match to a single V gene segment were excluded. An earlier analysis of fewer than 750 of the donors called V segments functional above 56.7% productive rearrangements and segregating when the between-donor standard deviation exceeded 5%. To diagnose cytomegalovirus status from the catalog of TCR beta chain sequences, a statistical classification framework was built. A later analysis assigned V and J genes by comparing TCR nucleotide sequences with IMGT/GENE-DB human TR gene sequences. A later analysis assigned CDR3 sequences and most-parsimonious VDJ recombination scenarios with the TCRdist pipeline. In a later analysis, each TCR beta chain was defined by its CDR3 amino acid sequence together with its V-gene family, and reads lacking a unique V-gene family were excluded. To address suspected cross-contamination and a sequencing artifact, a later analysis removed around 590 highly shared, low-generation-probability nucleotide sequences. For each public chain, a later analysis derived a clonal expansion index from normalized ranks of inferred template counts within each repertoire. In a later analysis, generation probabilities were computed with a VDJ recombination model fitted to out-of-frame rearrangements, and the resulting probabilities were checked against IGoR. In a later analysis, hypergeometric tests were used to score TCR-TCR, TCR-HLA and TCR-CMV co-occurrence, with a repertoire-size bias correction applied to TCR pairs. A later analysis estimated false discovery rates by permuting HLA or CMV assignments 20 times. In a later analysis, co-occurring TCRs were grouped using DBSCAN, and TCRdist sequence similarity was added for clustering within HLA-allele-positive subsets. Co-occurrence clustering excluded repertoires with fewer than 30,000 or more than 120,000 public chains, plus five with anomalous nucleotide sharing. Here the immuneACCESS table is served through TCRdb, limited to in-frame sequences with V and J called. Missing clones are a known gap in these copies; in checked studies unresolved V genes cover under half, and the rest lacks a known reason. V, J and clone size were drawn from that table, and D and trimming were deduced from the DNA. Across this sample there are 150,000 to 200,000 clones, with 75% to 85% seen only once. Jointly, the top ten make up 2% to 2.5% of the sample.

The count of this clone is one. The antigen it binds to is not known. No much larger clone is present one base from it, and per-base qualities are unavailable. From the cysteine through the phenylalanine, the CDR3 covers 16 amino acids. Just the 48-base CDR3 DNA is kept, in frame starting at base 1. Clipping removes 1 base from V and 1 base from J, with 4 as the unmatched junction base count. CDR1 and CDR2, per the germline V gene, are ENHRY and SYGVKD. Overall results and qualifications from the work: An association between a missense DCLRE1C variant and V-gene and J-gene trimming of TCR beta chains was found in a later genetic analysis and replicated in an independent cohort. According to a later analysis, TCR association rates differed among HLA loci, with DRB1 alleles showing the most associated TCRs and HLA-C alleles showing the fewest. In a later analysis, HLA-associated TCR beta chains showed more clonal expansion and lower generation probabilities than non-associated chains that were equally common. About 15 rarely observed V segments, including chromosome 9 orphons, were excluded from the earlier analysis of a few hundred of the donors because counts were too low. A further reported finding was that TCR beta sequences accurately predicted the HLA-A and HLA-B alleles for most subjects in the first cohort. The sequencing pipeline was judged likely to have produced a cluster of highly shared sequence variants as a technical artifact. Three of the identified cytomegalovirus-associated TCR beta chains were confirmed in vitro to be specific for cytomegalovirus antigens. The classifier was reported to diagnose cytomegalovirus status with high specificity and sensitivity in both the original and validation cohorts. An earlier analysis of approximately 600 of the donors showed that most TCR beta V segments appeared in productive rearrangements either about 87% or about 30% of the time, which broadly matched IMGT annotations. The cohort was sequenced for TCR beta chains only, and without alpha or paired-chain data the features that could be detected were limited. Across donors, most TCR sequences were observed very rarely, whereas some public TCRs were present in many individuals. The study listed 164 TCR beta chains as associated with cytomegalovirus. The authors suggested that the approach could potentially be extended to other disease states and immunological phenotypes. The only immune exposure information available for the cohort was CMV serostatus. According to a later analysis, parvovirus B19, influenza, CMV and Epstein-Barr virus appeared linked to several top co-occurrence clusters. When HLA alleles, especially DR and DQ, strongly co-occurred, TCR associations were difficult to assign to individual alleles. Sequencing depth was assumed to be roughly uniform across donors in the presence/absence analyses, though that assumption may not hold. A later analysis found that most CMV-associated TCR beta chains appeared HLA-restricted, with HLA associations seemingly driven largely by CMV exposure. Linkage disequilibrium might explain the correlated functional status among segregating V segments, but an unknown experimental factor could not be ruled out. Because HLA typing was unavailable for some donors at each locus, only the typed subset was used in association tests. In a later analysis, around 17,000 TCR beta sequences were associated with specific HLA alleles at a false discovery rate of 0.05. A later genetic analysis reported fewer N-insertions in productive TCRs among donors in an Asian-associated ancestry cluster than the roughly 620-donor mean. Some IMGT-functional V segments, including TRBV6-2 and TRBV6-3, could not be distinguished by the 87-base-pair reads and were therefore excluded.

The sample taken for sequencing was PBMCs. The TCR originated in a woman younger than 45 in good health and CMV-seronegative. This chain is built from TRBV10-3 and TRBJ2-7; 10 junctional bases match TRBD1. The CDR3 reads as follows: CAISEWGQGRSYEQYF. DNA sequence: TGTGCCATCAGTGAGTGGGGACAGGGGCGATCCTACGAGCAGTACTTC.